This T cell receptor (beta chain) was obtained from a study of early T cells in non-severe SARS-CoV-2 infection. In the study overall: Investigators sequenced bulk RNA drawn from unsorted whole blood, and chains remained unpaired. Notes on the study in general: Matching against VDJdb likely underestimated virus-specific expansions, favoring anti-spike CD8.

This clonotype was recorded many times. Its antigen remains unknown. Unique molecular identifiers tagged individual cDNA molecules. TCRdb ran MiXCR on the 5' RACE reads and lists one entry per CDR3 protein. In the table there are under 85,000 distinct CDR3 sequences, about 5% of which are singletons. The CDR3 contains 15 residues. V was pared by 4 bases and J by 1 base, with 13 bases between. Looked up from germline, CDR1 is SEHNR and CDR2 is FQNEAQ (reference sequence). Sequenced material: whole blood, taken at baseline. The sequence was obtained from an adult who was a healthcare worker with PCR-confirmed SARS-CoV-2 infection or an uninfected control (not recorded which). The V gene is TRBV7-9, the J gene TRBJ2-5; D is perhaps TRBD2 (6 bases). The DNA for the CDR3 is TGTGCCAGCAGCTCCACCCGCGGGATCCAAGAGACCCAGTACTTC. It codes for CASSSTRGIQETQYF.